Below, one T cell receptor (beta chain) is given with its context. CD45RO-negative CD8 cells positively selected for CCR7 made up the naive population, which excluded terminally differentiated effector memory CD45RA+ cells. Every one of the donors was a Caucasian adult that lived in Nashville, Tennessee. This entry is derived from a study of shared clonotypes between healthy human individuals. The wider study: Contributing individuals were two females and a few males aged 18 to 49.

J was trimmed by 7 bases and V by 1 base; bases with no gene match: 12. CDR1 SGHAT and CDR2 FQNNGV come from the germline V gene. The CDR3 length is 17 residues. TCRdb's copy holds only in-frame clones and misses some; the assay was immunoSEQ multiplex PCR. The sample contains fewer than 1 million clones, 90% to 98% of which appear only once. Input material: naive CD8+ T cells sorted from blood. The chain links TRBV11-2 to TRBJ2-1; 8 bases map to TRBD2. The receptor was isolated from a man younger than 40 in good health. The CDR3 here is CASSLGDFSGVGNEQFF. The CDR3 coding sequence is TGTGCCAGCAGCTTAGGGGATTTTAGCGGGGTAGGGAATGAGCAGTTCTTC.